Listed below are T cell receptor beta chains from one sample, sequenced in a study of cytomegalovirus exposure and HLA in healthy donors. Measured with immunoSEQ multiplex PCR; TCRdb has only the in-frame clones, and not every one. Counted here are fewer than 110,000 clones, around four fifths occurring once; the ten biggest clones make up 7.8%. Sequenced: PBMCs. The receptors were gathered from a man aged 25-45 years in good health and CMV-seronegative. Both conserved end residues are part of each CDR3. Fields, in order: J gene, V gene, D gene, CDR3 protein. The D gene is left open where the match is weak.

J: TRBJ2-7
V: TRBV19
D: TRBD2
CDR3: CASRGTTRYEQYF

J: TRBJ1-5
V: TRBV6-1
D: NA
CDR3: CASEDSPNQPQHF

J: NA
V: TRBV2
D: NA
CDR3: CATTEGEAGEQYF

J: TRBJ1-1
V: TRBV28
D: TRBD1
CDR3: CASPPGTGGNTEAFF

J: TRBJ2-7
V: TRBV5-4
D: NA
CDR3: CASTSIVSYEQYF

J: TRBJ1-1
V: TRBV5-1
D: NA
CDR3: CASSHRGVMNTEAFF

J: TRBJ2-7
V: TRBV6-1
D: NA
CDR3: CAARTDEQYF

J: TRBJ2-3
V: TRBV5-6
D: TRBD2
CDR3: CASSLRSSGGSTDTQYF

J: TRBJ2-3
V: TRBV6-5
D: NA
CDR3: CASTTPSTDTQYF

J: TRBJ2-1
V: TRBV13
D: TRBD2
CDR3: CASSSYGLAGYNEQFF

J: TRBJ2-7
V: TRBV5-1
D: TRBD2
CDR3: CASSPTSGTYEQYF

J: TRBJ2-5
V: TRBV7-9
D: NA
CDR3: CASSSQETQYF

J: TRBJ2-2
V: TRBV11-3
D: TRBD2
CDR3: CASSISGRTGELFF

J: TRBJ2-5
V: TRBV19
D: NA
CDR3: CASSMMGGETQYF

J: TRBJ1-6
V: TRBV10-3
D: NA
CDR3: CAISGGLNSGRSYNSPLHF